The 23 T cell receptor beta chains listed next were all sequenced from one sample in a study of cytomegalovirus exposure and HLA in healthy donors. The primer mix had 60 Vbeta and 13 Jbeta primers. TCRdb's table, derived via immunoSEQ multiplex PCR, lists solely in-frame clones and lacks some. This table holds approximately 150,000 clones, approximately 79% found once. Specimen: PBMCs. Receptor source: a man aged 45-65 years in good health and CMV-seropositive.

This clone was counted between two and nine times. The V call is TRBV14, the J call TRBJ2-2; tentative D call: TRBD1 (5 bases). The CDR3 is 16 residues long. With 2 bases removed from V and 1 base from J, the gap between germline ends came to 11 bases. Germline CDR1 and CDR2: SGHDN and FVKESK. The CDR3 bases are TGTGCCAGCAGCCAAACCCAGGGATGGAACACCGGGGAGCTGTTTTTT. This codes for CASSQTQGWNTGELFF. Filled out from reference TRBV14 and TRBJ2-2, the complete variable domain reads EAGVTQFPSHSVIEKGQTVTLRCDPISGHDNLYWYRRVMGKEIKFLLHFVKESKQDESGMPNNRFLAERTGGTYSTLKVQPAELEDSGVYFCASSQTQGWNTGELFFGEGSRLTVL.

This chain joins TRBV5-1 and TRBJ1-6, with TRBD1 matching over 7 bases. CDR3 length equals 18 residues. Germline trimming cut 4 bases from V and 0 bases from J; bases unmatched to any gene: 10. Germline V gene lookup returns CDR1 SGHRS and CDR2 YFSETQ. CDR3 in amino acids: CASSPSGGTHSYNSPLHF. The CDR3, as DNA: TGCGCCAGCAGCCCTTCAGGGGGAACCCACTCCTATAATTCACCCCTCCACTTT.

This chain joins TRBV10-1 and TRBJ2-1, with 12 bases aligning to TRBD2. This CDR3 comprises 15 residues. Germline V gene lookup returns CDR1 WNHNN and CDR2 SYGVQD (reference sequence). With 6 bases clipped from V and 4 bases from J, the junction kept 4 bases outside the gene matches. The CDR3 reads CASSHGLAGYNEQFF. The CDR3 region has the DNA TGCGCCAGCAGCCATGGACTAGCGGGGTACAATGAGCAGTTCTTC.

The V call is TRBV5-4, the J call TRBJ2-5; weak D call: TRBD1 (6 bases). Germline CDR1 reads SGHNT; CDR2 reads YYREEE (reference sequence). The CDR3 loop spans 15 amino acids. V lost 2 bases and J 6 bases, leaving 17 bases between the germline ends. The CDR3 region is CASSLGGGVVKTQYF. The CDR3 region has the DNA TGTGCCAGCAGCTTAGGGGGTGGGGTGGTAAAGACCCAGTACTTC.

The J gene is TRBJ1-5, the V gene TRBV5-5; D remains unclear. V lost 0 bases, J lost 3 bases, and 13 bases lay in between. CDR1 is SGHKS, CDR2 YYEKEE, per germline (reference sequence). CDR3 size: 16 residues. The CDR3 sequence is CASSLGHRLVNQPQHF. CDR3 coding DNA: TGTGCCAGCAGCTTGGGGCACCGCCTAGTCAATCAGCCCCAGCATTTT.

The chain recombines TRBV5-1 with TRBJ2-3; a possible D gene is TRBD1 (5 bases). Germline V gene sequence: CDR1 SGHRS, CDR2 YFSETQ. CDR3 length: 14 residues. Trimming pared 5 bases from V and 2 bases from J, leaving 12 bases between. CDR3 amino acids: CASRTGDLTDTQYF. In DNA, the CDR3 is TGCGCCAGCAGAACAGGAGACCTCACAGATACGCAGTATTTT.

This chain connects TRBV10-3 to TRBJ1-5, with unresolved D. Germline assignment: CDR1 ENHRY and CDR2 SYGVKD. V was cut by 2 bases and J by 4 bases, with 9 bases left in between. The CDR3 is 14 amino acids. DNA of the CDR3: TGTGCCATCAGTGAGCTTGGAGTTAATCAGCCCCAGCATTTT. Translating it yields CAISELGVNQPQHF.

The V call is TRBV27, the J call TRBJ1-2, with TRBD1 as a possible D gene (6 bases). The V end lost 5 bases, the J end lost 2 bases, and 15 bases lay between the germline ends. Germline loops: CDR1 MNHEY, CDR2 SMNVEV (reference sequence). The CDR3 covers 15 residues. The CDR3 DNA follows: TGTGCCAGCAGTAACCCCTCTACAGGGAACTATGGCTACACCTTC. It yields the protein CASSNPSTGNYGYTF.

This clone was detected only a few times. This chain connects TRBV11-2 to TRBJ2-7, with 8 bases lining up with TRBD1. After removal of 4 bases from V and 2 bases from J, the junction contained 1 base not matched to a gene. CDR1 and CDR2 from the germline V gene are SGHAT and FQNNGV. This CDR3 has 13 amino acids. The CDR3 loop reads CASSSDRAYEQYF. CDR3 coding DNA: TGTGCCAGCAGCTCGGACAGGGCCTACGAGCAGTACTTC.

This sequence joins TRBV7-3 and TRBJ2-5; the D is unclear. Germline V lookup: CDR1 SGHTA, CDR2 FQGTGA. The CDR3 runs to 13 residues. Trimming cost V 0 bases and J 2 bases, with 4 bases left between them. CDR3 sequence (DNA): TGTGCCAGCAGCTTAACTCTTCAAGAGACCCAGTACTTC. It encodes CASSLTLQETQYF. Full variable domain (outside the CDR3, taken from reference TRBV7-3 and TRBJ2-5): GAGVSQTPSNKVTEKGKYVELRCDPISGHTALYWYRQSLGQGPEFLIYFQGTGAADDSGLPNDRFFAVRPEGSVSTLKIQRTERGDSAVYLCASSLTLQETQYFGPGTRLLVL.

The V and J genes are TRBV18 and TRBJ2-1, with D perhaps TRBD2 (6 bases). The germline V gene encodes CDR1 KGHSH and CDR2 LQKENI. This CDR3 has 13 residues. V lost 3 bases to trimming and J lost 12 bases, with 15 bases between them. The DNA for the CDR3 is TGTGCCAGCTCACCCTCGGAGAGGGGAGGGCAGTTCTTC. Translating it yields CASSPSERGGQFF.

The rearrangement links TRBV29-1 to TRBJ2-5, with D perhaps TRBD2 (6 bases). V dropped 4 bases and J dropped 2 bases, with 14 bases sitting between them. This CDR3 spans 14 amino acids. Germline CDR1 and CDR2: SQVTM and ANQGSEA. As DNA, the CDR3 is TGCAGCGTTGCTGGTAGAGCGGGTCAAGAGACCCAGTACTTC. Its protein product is CSVAGRAGQETQYF. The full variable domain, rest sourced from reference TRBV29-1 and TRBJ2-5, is SAVISQKPSRDICQRGTSLTIQCQVDSQVTMMFWYRQQPGQSLTLIATANQGSEATYESGFVIDKFPISRPNLTFSTLTVSNMSPEDSSIYLCSVAGRAGQETQYFGPGTRLLVL.

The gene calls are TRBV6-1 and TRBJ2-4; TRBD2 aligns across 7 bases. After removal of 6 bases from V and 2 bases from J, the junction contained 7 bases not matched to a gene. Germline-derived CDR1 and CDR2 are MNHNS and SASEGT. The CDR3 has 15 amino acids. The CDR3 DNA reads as TGTGCCAGCAGGGTTAGCGGGCGAACCAAAAACATTCAGTACTTC. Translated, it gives CASRVSGRTKNIQYF.

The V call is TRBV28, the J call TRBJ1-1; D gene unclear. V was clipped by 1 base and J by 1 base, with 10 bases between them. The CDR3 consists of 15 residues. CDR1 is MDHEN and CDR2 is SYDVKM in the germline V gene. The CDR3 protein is CASSLSGVPNTEAFF. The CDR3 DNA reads TGTGCCAGCAGTTTATCCGGGGTCCCGAACACTGAAGCTTTCTTT.

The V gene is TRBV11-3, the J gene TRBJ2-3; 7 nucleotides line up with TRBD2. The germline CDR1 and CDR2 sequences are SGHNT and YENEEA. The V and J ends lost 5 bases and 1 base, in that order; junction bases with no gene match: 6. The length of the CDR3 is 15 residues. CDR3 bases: TGTGCCAGCAGCGAATCTAGCGGAGGCACAGATACGCAGTATTTT. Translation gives CASSESSGGTDTQYF.

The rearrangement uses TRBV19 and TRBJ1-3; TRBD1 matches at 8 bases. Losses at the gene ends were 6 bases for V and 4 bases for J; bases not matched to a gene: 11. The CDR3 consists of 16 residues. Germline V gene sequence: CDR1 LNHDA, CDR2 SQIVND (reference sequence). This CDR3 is CASRTLGQASGNTIYF. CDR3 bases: TGTGCCAGTAGGACATTGGGACAGGCATCCGGAAACACCATATATTTT.

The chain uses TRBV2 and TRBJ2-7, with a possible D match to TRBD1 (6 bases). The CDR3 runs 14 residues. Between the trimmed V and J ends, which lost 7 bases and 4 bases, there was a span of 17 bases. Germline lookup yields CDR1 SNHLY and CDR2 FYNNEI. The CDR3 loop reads CASISRTESYEQYF. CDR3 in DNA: TGTGCCAGCATTTCCAGGACAGAAAGTTACGAGCAGTACTTC. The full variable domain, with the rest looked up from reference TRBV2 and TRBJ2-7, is EPEVTQTPSHQVTQMGQEVILRCVPISNHLYFYWYRQILGQKVEFLVSFYNNEISEKSEIFDDQFSVERPDGSNFTLKIRSTKLEDSAMYFCASISRTESYEQYFGPGTRLTVT.

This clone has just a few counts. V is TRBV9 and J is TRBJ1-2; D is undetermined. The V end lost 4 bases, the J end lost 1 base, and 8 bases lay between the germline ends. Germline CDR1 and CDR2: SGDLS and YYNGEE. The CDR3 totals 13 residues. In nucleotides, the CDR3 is TGTGCCAGCAGCTCTGGCTTTAACTATGGCTACACCTTC. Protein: CASSSGFNYGYTF.

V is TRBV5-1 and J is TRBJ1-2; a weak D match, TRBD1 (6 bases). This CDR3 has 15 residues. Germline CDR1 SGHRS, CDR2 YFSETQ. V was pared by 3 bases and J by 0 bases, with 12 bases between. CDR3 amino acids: CASSSDRPTNYGYTF. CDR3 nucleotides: TGCGCCAGCAGCTCCGACAGGCCGACTAACTATGGCTACACCTTC. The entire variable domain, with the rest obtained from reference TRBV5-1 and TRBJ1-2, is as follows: KAGVTQTPRYLIKTRGQQVTLSCSPISGHRSVSWYQQTPGQGLQFLFEYFSETQRNKGNFPGRFSGRQFSNSRSEMNVSTLELGDSALYLCASSSDRPTNYGYTFGSGTRLTVV.

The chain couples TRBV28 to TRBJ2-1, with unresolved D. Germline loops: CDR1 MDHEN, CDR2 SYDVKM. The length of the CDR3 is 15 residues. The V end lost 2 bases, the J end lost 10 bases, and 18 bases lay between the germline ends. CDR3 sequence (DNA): TGTGCCAGCAGTTTAACGGGTCTCGTCATCAAGGAGCAGTTCTTC. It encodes CASSLTGLVIKEQFF.

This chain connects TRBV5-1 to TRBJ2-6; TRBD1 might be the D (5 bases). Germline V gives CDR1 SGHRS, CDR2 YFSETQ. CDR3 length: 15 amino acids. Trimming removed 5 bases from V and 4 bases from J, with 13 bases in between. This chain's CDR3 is CASSDSLAGANVLTF. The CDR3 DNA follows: TGCGCCAGCAGTGACAGTTTAGCCGGGGCCAACGTCCTGACTTTC.

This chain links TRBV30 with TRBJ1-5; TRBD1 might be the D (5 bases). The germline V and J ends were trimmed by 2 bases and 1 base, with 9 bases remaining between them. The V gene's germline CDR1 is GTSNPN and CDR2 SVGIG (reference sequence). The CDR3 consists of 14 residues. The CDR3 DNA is TGTGCCTGGAGTCCACGGGGGAGCAATCAGCCCCAGCATTTT. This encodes CAWSPRGSNQPQHF. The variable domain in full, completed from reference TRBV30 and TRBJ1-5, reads SQTIHQWPATLVQPVGSPLSLECTVEGTSNPNLYWYRQAAGRGLQLLFYSVGIGQISSEVPQNLSASRPQDRQFILSSKKLLLSDSGFYLCAWSPRGSNQPQHFGDGTRLSIL.

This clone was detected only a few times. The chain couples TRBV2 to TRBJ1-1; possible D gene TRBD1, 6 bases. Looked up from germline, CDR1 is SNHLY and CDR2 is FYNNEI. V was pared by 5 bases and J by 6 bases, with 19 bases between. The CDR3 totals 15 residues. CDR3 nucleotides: TGTGCCAGCAGTCCTAAAGGCAGGGGTGAGGCTGAAGCTTTCTTT. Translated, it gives CASSPKGRGEAEAFF.